This passage covers 29 T cell receptor beta chains from one sample sequenced in a study of T cells in Graves' hyperthyroidism and ophthalmopathy. TCR beta CDR3 sequences were amplified from RNA transcripts. The study used the HTBI primer set for a first-round RT-PCR of the TCR CDR3. From the multiplex PCR reads, TCRdb called clonotypes with MiXCR, one entry per CDR3 protein. The sample has 300,000 to 450,000 distinct CDR3 sequences, around a sixth seen once. Material for sequencing was blood. Every receptor here comes from a woman aged 18-29 years with Graves' hyperthyroidism that later progressed to Graves' ophthalmopathy.

This chain's CDR3 is CASCLTTGTYEQYF. In DNA form, the CDR3 reads TGCGCCAGCTGCCTGACGACAGGGACCTACGAGCAGTACTTC. The chain recombines TRBV5-1 with TRBJ2-7; 7 bases map to TRBD1. J gave up 2 bases and V 7 bases, and 9 bases lay outside the gene matches. CDR1 is SGHRS and CDR2 is YFSETQ in the germline V gene. CDR3 size: 14 residues.

The chain has TRBV4-3 and TRBJ1-2; the match to TRBD1 covers 9 bases. The J segment lost 6 bases and the V segment lost 0 bases, leaving 8 bases of the junction unmatched. The CDR3 has 16 residues. Germline lookup yields CDR1 LGHNA and CDR2 YSLEER. CDR3 protein: CASSQDRDRAADGYTF. CDR3 nucleotide sequence: TGCGCCAGCAGCCAAGACCGGGACAGGGCCGCGGATGGCTACACCTTC.

V and J are TRBV7-9 and TRBJ2-3; no firm D call. V gave up 4 bases and J gave up 4 bases, with 12 bases separating them. Germline CDR1 is SEHNR and CDR2 is FQNEAQ (reference sequence). CDR3 length: 14 amino acids. The CDR3 DNA is TGTGCCAGCAGCTCAGTCTTCCGAGCAGATACGCAGTATTTT. It encodes CASSSVFRADTQYF.

This clonotype was seen repeatedly, ten times or more. The chain links TRBV5-1 to TRBJ2-1, with D tentatively TRBD2 (6 bases). Germline V gives CDR1 SGHRS, CDR2 YFSETQ. CDR3 size: 15 residues. Trimming cost V 0 bases and J 1 base, with 8 bases left between them. CDR3: CASSLAEGSYNEQFF. For the CDR3, the DNA is TGCGCCAGCAGCTTGGCGGAGGGATCCTACAATGAGCAGTTCTTC.

This chain connects TRBV6-2 or TRBV6-3 to TRBJ1-2; weak D call: TRBD1 (6 bases). Per the germline V gene, CDR1 is MNHEY and CDR2 is SVGEGT. V was pared by 5 bases and J by 5 bases, with 12 bases between. CDR3 size: 13 residues. CDR3 bases: TGTGCCAGCAGTAACAGGGCAAGATATGGCTACACCTTC. It translates to CASSNRARYGYTF.

The V call is TRBV29-1, the J call TRBJ1-1; D perhaps matches TRBD1 (5 bases). Germline lookup yields CDR1 SQVTM and CDR2 ANQGSEA. The CDR3 loop spans 11 amino acids. The ends were cut back, 6 bases at V and 7 bases at J, with 12 bases in the middle. CDR3 residues: CSVGDSFEAFF. CDR3 sequence (DNA): TGCAGCGTGGGAGACAGTTTTGAAGCTTTCTTT.

This clonotype was seen repeatedly, ten times or more. The chain is built from TRBV3-1 and TRBJ2-5; 8 bases agree with TRBD2. Germline CDR1 and CDR2: LGHDT and YNNKEL (reference sequence). After removal of 0 bases from V and 5 bases from J, the junction contained 2 bases not matched to a gene. The CDR3 totals 14 residues. The CDR3 loop is CASSQDTGGETQYF. The CDR3, as DNA: TGTGCCAGCAGCCAAGATACGGGAGGGGAGACCCAGTACTTC.

Ten or more counts support this clonotype. The CDR3, as DNA: TGTGCCAGCAGCTCGGGACAGGGCCACCAAGAGACCCAGTACTTC. Translation: CASSSGQGHQETQYF. The V call is TRBV7-2, the J call TRBJ2-5; 9 bases align to TRBD1. The CDR3 loop spans 15 amino acids. The germline CDR1 and CDR2 sequences are SGHTA and FQGNSA. J was trimmed by 0 bases and V by 4 bases; bases with no gene match: 3.

This clonotype has more than one count but fewer than ten. The chain uses TRBV27 and TRBJ1-3; possibly TRBD1 for D (5 bases). Germline V gene lookup returns CDR1 MNHEY and CDR2 SMNVEV (reference sequence). Trimming cost V 5 bases and J 0 bases, with 11 bases left between them. The CDR3 length is 15 residues. CDR3: CASSPGRDSGNTIYF. DNA for the CDR3: TGTGCCAGCAGTCCGGGCAGGGACTCTGGAAACACCATATATTTT.

J is TRBJ2-6 and V is TRBV7-9; D not resolved. Trimming removed 0 bases at V and 0 bases at J, with 3 bases between. The germline gives CDR1 SEHNR, CDR2 FQNEAQ (reference sequence). The CDR3 covers 15 residues. The CDR3: CASSLAVSGANVLTF. DNA for the CDR3: TGTGCCAGCAGCTTAGCGGTCTCTGGGGCCAACGTCCTGACTTTC.

This clonotype was seen a few times. V and J are TRBV19 and TRBJ2-5, with a possible D match to TRBD2 (5 bases). Germline V gives CDR1 LNHDA, CDR2 SQIVND (reference sequence). With 7 bases removed from V and 5 bases from J, the gap between germline ends came to 14 bases. CDR3 length equals 13 residues. The CDR3 DNA follows: TGTGCCAGTAACACACGAAGAGGGGAGACCCAGTACTTC. This encodes CASNTRRGETQYF.

Details on this clonotype: This may stem from a read error, because a much larger clone lies one nucleotide away. The chain links TRBV2 to TRBJ2-1; no firm D call. The CDR3 spans 13 residues. Germline values: CDR1 SNHLY, CDR2 FYNNEI. The DNA for the CDR3 is TGTGCCAGCGGAGAGATATCCTACAATGAGCAGCTCTTC. Protein: CASGEISYNEQLF.

In its sample, this clonotype was seen many times. V usage is TRBV20-1 and J usage is TRBJ2-3; perhaps TRBD2 as D (5 bases). The CDR3 totals 14 residues. Between the trimmed V and J ends, which lost 3 bases and 2 bases, there was a span of 12 bases. CDR1 is DFQATT, CDR2 SNEGSKA, per germline (reference sequence). The CDR3 DNA is TGCAGTGCTAGTGCGGAGGTAATCACAGATACGCAGTATTTT. Amino acids: CSASAEVITDTQYF.

The sample holds many counts of this clonotype. The chain couples TRBV3-1 to TRBJ1-3; 10 bases line up with TRBD1. The CDR3 runs 17 residues. J gave up 3 bases and V 3 bases, and 8 bases lay outside the gene matches. CDR1 is LGHDT and CDR2 is YNNKEL in the germline V gene (reference sequence). The CDR3 DNA sequence: TGTGCCAGCAGCCAGATGGGGACAGGGGCTTTTGGAAACACCATATATTTT. It specifies CASSQMGTGAFGNTIYF.

This clonotype came up many times. CDR3 nucleotides: TGTGCCTGGAGTCGTGGGACAGGGGCTTTGGGTGAGCAGTTCTTC. As protein: CAWSRGTGALGEQFF. This chain connects TRBV30 to TRBJ2-1, with TRBD1 identical over 10 bases. This CDR3 is 15 amino acids long. The ends lost 2 bases at V and 9 bases at J; junction bases unmatched: 10. Per germline, CDR1 GTSNPN and CDR2 SVGIG (reference sequence).

This clonotype was seen repeatedly, ten times or more. This chain connects TRBV7-9 to TRBJ2-5, with D perhaps matching TRBD1 or TRBD2 (5 bases each). Germline CDR1 reads SEHNR; CDR2 reads FQNEAQ (reference sequence). V shed 3 bases and J shed 4 bases, with 12 bases lying between them. The CDR3 is 14 amino acids. In DNA form, the CDR3 reads TGTGCCAGCAGCTTGGATATGAGGGGAGAGACCCAGTACTTC. Protein: CASSLDMRGETQYF. Combining the CDR3 with reference TRBV7-9 and TRBJ2-5 gives the whole variable domain DTGVSQNPRHKITKRGQNVTFRCDPISEHNRLYWYRQTLGQGPEFLTYFQNEAQLEKSRLLSDRFSAERPKGSFSTLEIQRTEQGDSAMYLCASSLDMRGETQYFGPGTRLLVL.

The gene calls are TRBV19 and TRBJ2-5; D is unclear. V lost 6 bases to trimming and J lost 5 bases, with 13 bases between them. The germline V gene has CDR1 LNHDA and CDR2 SQIVND (reference sequence). The CDR3 is 13 residues long. The CDR3 DNA sequence: TGTGCCAGTAGCGTGAGGATCTTTGAGACCCAGTACTTC. Its translation is CASSVRIFETQYF.

This clonotype was recorded a few times. In DNA, the CDR3 is TGCGCCAGCAGCTTGGCCGCCGGTGAAATCGGGTTCTTC. Translating it yields CASSLAAGEIGFF. V gene TRBV5-1 combines with J gene TRBJ2-1; D call uncertain. The CDR3 totals 13 residues. CDR1 and CDR2 from the germline V gene are SGHRS and YFSETQ. The V and J ends lost 0 bases and 15 bases respectively, with 16 bases between them.

This clonotype has at least ten counts. This chain links TRBV12-3 or TRBV12-4 with TRBJ2-1; 8 bases match TRBD2. CDR3 length equals 14 residues. With 4 bases clipped from V and 6 bases from J, the junction kept 5 bases outside the gene matches. The CDR3 DNA is TGTGCCAGCAGTTCAACCGGGACTAGCAATGAGCAGTTCTTC. Encoded protein: CASSSTGTSNEQFF.

Many counts were recorded for this clonotype. The chain uses TRBV19 and TRBJ2-1, with TRBD1 as a possible D gene (6 bases). The CDR3 has 15 residues. V lost 3 bases, J lost 2 bases, and 11 bases lay in between. The germline V gene encodes CDR1 LNHDA and CDR2 SQIVND (reference sequence). CDR3 amino acids: CASSIPRGAYNEQFF. The CDR3 DNA sequence: TGTGCCAGTAGTATCCCCAGGGGAGCCTACAATGAGCAGTTCTTC.

This clonotype was seen a few times. The V gene is TRBV19, the J gene TRBJ2-3, with D maybe TRBD2 (5 bases). This CDR3 has 11 residues. Deletions cut 9 bases from V and 4 bases from J, with 8 bases between. The germline CDR1 and CDR2 sequences are LNHDA and SQIVND (reference sequence). The DNA for the CDR3 is TGTGCCAGCCTCGGGGCAGATACGCAGTATTTT. As protein: CASLGADTQYF.

This clonotype was observed many times. The chain couples TRBV5-1 to TRBJ1-1; a weak D match, TRBD1 (6 bases). The CDR3 sequence is 15 residues long. V was trimmed by 4 bases and J by 5 bases, leaving 18 bases between them. Germline CDR1 is SGHRS and CDR2 is YFSETQ. The CDR3 nucleotides read TGCGCCAGCAGCACCTCCGGGACACCAGGGACTGAAGCTTTCTTT. Protein: CASSTSGTPGTEAFF. The full variable domain, rest sourced from reference TRBV5-1 and TRBJ1-1, is KAGVTQTPRYLIKTRGQQVTLSCSPISGHRSVSWYQQTPGQGLQFLFEYFSETQRNKGNFPGRFSGRQFSNSRSEMNVSTLELGDSALYLCASSTSGTPGTEAFFGQGTRLTVV.

This clonotype was seen at least ten times. The rearrangement uses TRBV5-4 and TRBJ2-7; 7 nucleotides line up with TRBD1. Germline lookup yields CDR1 SGHNT and CDR2 YYREEE (reference sequence). V shed 6 bases and J 3 bases; nucleotides not matched to a gene: 12. This CDR3 has 15 residues. The CDR3 bases are TGTGCCAGCACCACCGATGGCAGGGGGTTCTACGAGCAGTACTTC. Protein sequence: CASTTDGRGFYEQYF.

This clonotype has more than one count but fewer than ten. This sequence joins TRBV12-3 or TRBV12-4 and TRBJ2-2, with TRBD2 as a possible D gene (6 bases). The CDR3 is 15 residues long. V was cut by 7 bases and J by 6 bases, with 18 bases left in between. The CDR3 sequence: CASITLEEGPGELFF. In DNA, the CDR3 is TGTGCCAGCATCACCTTGGAGGAGGGGCCCGGGGAGCTGTTTTTT.

The chain combines TRBV6-6 with TRBJ2-7; D may be TRBD2 (6 bases). CDR1 is MNHNY and CDR2 is SVGAGI in the germline V gene (reference sequence). Trimming removed 0 bases from V and 0 bases from J, with 9 bases in between. The CDR3 spans 15 residues. DNA of the CDR3: TGTGCCAGCAGTTACTCGCGGGAAACCTCCTACGAGCAGTACTTC. Translated, it gives CASSYSRETSYEQYF.

This clonotype was seen many times. The chain has TRBV7-2 and TRBJ2-1; a weak D match, TRBD2 (6 bases). V lost 5 bases and J 4 bases, leaving 15 bases between the germline ends. The CDR3 covers 15 residues. Germline loops: CDR1 SGHTA, CDR2 FQGNSA. The CDR3 coding sequence is TGTGCCAGCAGCCCACGACTAGGGCAATACAATGAGCAGTTCTTC. Translated: CASSPRLGQYNEQFF.

Many counts were recorded for this clonotype. The chain uses TRBV11-2 and TRBJ2-3; 11 bases map to TRBD2. Losses at the gene ends were 2 bases for V and 6 bases for J; bases not matched to a gene: 7. The V gene's germline CDR1 is SGHAT and CDR2 FQNNGV. This CDR3 has 16 residues. CDR3 in DNA: TGTGCCAGCAGCTTATTGACTAGCGGGATAGCTGATACGCAGTATTTT. It translates to CASSLLTSGIADTQYF.

This clonotype was picked up a small number of times. Written as DNA, the CDR3 is TGTGCCAGCAGGGACAGGGATAACACTGAAGCTTTCTTT. This codes for CASRDRDNTEAFF. This chain links TRBV6-1 with TRBJ1-1; 8 bases line up with TRBD1. Trimming cost V 6 bases and J 2 bases; bases outside gene matches: 2. CDR3 length equals 13 residues. In germline, CDR1 is MNHNS, CDR2 SASEGT.

This clonotype was seen many times. The chain has TRBV5-1 and TRBJ1-1; the D is unclear. Looked up from germline, CDR1 is SGHRS and CDR2 is YFSETQ. V shed 0 bases and J shed 0 bases, with 6 bases lying between them. The CDR3 consists of 14 residues. CDR3 protein: CASSLVELNTEAFF. CDR3 DNA: TGCGCCAGCAGCTTGGTAGAGCTGAACACTGAAGCTTTCTTT.